These 32 T cell receptor beta chains share one sample of origin, sequenced in a study of CD8 T cells in ankylosing spondylitis. TCRdb itself ran the 5' RACE reads through MiXCR, one entry per CDR3 protein. The table records about 160,000 distinct CDR3 sequences, around two fifths of them present only once. The source material was synovial fluid, either unsorted or a sorted T cell fraction (not recorded which). All receptors derive from a male donor with ankylosing spondylitis.

This clonotype has a handful of counts. The chain links TRBV14 to TRBJ1-6; D remains unclear. The CDR3 is made up of 18 amino acids. Germline CDR1 reads SGHDN; CDR2 reads FVKESK. Deletions cut 1 base from V and 4 bases from J, with 17 bases between. Here the CDR3 reads CASSQGLRTHGYNSPLHF. As DNA, the CDR3 is TGTGCCAGCAGCCAAGGCCTGAGGACCCACGGTTATAATTCACCCCTCCACTTT.

The chain uses TRBV7-9 and TRBJ1-5; no reliable D call. V lost 4 bases to trimming and J lost 4 bases, with 8 bases between them. The CDR3 sequence is 13 residues long. CDR1 and CDR2 (germline): SEHNR, FQNEAQ (reference sequence). The CDR3 region is CASSWGENQPQHF. The CDR3, as DNA: TGTGCCAGCAGCTGGGGAGAGAATCAGCCCCAGCATTTT.

This clonotype was seen more than once but under ten times. This chain joins TRBV12-3 or TRBV12-4 and TRBJ1-2; TRBD1 is a possible D gene (5 bases). Trimming cost V 3 bases and J 4 bases, with 18 bases left between them. CDR3 length: 16 residues. Here the CDR3 DNA reads TGTGCCAGCAGTTTCTGGGCAGGGTCCCCGATCTATGGCTACACCTTC. Its translation is CASSFWAGSPIYGYTF.

This clonotype was detected ten times or more. The chain is built from TRBV9 and TRBJ1-3; no definite D call. From germline, CDR1 is SGDLS and CDR2 YYNGEE. Deletions cut 4 bases from V and 0 bases from J, with 11 bases between. The CDR3 has 15 amino acids. The CDR3 is CASSPWSASGNTIYF. DNA of the CDR3: TGTGCCAGCAGCCCCTGGTCCGCCTCTGGAAACACCATATATTTT.

The chain links TRBV28 to TRBJ2-7, with D tentatively TRBD1 (6 bases). Trimming took off 7 bases at V and 3 bases at J, with 16 bases between the two ends. Germline lookup yields CDR1 MDHEN and CDR2 SYDVKM. This CDR3 has 14 residues. CDR3 in DNA: TGTGCCAGCACTTACAGGGCCGACTTCTACGAGCAGTACTTC. Its protein is CASTYRADFYEQYF.

The chain joins TRBV10-3 to TRBJ1-2, with D possibly TRBD1 on 5 matching bases. The CDR3 contains 17 residues. Trimming took 5 bases from V and 3 from J, leaving 22 bases between them. Looked up from germline, CDR1 is ENHRY and CDR2 is SYGVKD. DNA for the CDR3: TGTGCCATCAGTCAGCTCCGGCGGGGCCCAAGGTACTATGGCTACACCTTC. Translated, it gives CAISQLRRGPRYYGYTF.

The rearrangement joins TRBV28 to TRBJ2-1; TRBD2 matches 14 bases. From germline, CDR1 is MDHEN and CDR2 SYDVKM. Unmatched junction bases numbered 17, after V lost 6 bases and J lost 4 bases. The CDR3 has 20 amino acids. This CDR3 reads CASSTRMGLAGEFLYNEQFF. CDR3 in DNA: TGTGCCAGCAGCACAAGGATGGGACTAGCGGGAGAATTCCTGTACAATGAGCAGTTCTTC.

V and J are TRBV28 and TRBJ1-6, with D unresolved. The CDR3 runs 13 residues. Deletions cut 2 bases from V and 10 bases from J, with 9 bases between. Germline assignment: CDR1 MDHEN and CDR2 SYDVKM. This CDR3 is CASSLPGYSPLHF. In DNA form, the CDR3 reads TGTGCCAGCAGTTTACCGGGGTACTCACCCCTCCACTTT.

The genes are TRBV19 and TRBJ2-5; 7 bases are shared with TRBD2. CDR1 is LNHDA, CDR2 SQIVND, per germline (reference sequence). Trimming cost V 4 bases and J 5 bases; bases outside gene matches: 10. This CDR3 has 15 amino acids. The CDR3 reads CASSNVAGEAETQYF. In DNA, the CDR3 is TGTGCCAGTAGTAATGTGGCGGGAGAGGCTGAGACCCAGTACTTC.

The chain employs TRBV13 and TRBJ2-7; 9 positions agree with TRBD1. Losses at the gene ends were 5 bases for V and 1 base for J; bases not matched to a gene: 6. Per the germline V gene, CDR1 is PRHDT and CDR2 is FYEKMQ (reference sequence). The length of the CDR3 is 15 residues. The CDR3: CASSPRGQGSYEQYF. CDR3 sequence (DNA): TGTGCCAGCAGCCCCAGGGGACAGGGTTCCTACGAGCAGTACTTC.

The V call is TRBV19, the J call TRBJ2-1, with a possible D match to TRBD1 (5 bases). The length of the CDR3 is 14 residues. The V gene's germline CDR1 is LNHDA and CDR2 SQIVND (reference sequence). V lost 3 bases and J 5 bases, leaving 11 bases between the germline ends. The CDR3 nucleotides read TGTGCCAGTAGTATGGGGCAGATTAACAATGAGCAGTTCTTC. Amino acid sequence: CASSMGQINNEQFF.

The chain has TRBV5-1 and TRBJ2-3; 10 bases map to TRBD2. This CDR3 region has 17 residues. Germline CDR1 SGHRS, CDR2 YFSETQ. The trim removed 0 bases at V and 4 bases at J, leaving 8 bases unmatched. CDR3 in amino acids: CASSLEYLGTSADTQYF. In DNA, the CDR3 is TGCGCCAGCAGCTTGGAATATCTTGGGACTAGCGCAGATACGCAGTATTTT.

This clonotype was counted between two and nine times. The chain links TRBV2 to TRBJ2-1, with 8 bases identical to TRBD1. Unmatched junction bases numbered 7, after V lost 8 bases and J lost 7 bases. This CDR3 has 13 amino acids. Germline V CDR1 and CDR2: SNHLY, FYNNEI. The CDR3 DNA follows: TGTGCCAGCGGGTCAGGGGGCGGGAATGAGCAGTTCTTC. It is translated as CASGSGGGNEQFF.

The gene calls are TRBV5-1 and TRBJ1-2, with TRBD1 as a possible D gene (5 bases). This CDR3 has 15 residues. CDR1 and CDR2 from the germline V gene are SGHRS and YFSETQ. V lost 6 bases to trimming and J lost 1 base, with 16 bases between them. CDR3 region: CASTRTGDYNYGYTF. CDR3 DNA: TGCGCCAGCACAAGGACCGGGGACTATAACTATGGCTACACCTTC.

This rearrangement joins TRBV4-2 to TRBJ1-5; 9 bases line up with TRBD1. V trimming: 5 bases; J trimming: 6 bases; junction bases outside the gene matches: 5. The CDR3 contains 14 residues. Germline values: CDR1 LGHNA, CDR2 YNFKEQ. CDR3 bases: TGTGCCAGCAGCAACGACAGGGGGGGTCAGCCCCAGCATTTT. This gives the protein CASSNDRGGQPQHF.

This clonotype was picked up a small number of times. V is TRBV10-3 and J is TRBJ2-7; TRBD1 matches 7 bases. Germline values: CDR1 ENHRY, CDR2 SYGVKD. The junction had 9 bases not matched to a gene; V was cut back by 2 bases and J by 2 bases. CDR3 length: 16 amino acids. The CDR3 loop reads CAISEPTRQGPYEQYF. For the CDR3, the DNA is TGTGCCATCAGTGAGCCCACCAGACAGGGACCCTACGAGCAGTACTTC.

This clonotype was counted only a few times. This sequence joins TRBV7-8 and TRBJ2-2, with 8 bases fitting TRBD1. V lost 2 bases and J lost 4; bases outside the gene matches: 15. The CDR3 runs 19 residues. CDR1 and CDR2 from the germline V gene are SGHVS and FQNEAQ. The DNA for the CDR3 is TGTGCCAGCAGCTTAAGCTCCCCTCTGGACAGGGCTTCCACCGGGGAGCTGTTTTTT. It encodes CASSLSSPLDRASTGELFF. Full variable domain (outside the CDR3, taken from reference TRBV7-8 and TRBJ2-2): GAGVSQSPRYKVAKRGQDVALRCDPISGHVSLFWYQQALGQGPEFLTYFQNEAQLDKSGLPSDRFFAERPEGSVSTLKIQRTQQEDSAVYLCASSLSSPLDRASTGELFFGEGSRLTVL.

The sample holds one count of this clonotype. The rearrangement joins TRBV5-1 to TRBJ1-1; 7 bases line up with TRBD1. The CDR3 extends over 14 amino acids. Germline V gives CDR1 SGHRS, CDR2 YFSETQ. V trimming: 4 bases; J trimming: 7 bases; junction bases outside the gene matches: 10. The CDR3 loop is CASSAFSGGGEAFF. CDR3 nucleotides: TGCGCCAGCAGCGCCTTCTCAGGGGGGGGTGAAGCTTTCTTT.

V gene TRBV28 combines with J gene TRBJ2-7; 8 nucleotides agree with TRBD2. This CDR3 spans 14 amino acids. Looked up from germline, CDR1 is MDHEN and CDR2 is SYDVKM. V shed 6 bases and J 3 bases; nucleotides not matched to a gene: 7. The CDR3 loop is CASSQGTRSYEQYF. CDR3 nucleotide sequence: TGTGCCAGCAGCCAGGGGACTAGAAGCTACGAGCAGTACTTC.

This clonotype has just a few counts. This chain links TRBV27 with TRBJ2-2; 9 positions match TRBD1. The germline V gene encodes CDR1 MNHEY and CDR2 SMNVEV (reference sequence). V trimming: 0 bases; J trimming: 4 bases; junction bases outside the gene matches: 12. The CDR3 covers 19 residues. CDR3 DNA sequence: TGTGCCAGCAGTTTATCTCTAACCGGGACAGGGATGGGCACCGGGGAGCTGTTTTTT. The encoded protein is CASSLSLTGTGMGTGELFF.

This clonotype was seen a few times. The chain employs TRBV11-2 and TRBJ2-7, with 10 bases fitting TRBD1. Germline loops: CDR1 SGHAT, CDR2 FQNNGV. The CDR3 covers 16 residues. V trimming: 5 bases; J trimming: 3 bases; junction bases outside the gene matches: 10. The CDR3 loop reads CASSPYPRTGGYEQYF. The CDR3 DNA reads TGTGCCAGCAGCCCCTACCCACGGACAGGGGGCTACGAGCAGTACTTC.

The rearrangement joins TRBV18 to TRBJ2-1, with D possibly being TRBD1 (5 bases). The CDR3 is 14 amino acids. V was trimmed by 2 bases and J by 2 bases, leaving 7 bases between them. From germline, CDR1 is KGHSH and CDR2 LQKENI. CDR3 region: CASSPAGPYNEQFF. CDR3 DNA: TGTGCCAGCTCACCAGCAGGGCCCTACAATGAGCAGTTCTTC.

The V gene is TRBV7-9, the J gene TRBJ1-2; 8 positions match TRBD1. With 5 bases clipped from V and 7 bases from J, the junction kept 0 bases outside the gene matches. Germline values: CDR1 SEHNR, CDR2 FQNEAQ (reference sequence). The CDR3 is made up of 11 amino acids. CDR3 residues: CASSQGAGYTF. The DNA for the CDR3 is TGTGCCAGCAGCCAGGGGGCTGGCTACACCTTC.

The chain joins TRBV28 to TRBJ2-3, with D maybe TRBD1 (6 bases). The CDR3 is made up of 14 amino acids. Germline assignment: CDR1 MDHEN and CDR2 SYDVKM. V gave up 4 bases and J gave up 6 bases, with 14 bases separating them. CDR3 nucleotides: TGTGCCAGCAGTTGGTTTACAGGGTGGGATACGCAGTATTTT. As protein: CASSWFTGWDTQYF.

The DNA of the CDR3 is TGCACCAGCAGCGCTCCCCTTAGGCCAGAGACCCAGTACTTC. It codes for CTSSAPLRPETQYF. V and J are TRBV1 and TRBJ2-5; the D call TRBD1 from the table was never checked on the DNA. TRBV1 is a pseudogene. This CDR3 contains 14 residues.

V and J are TRBV5-1 and TRBJ1-4, with TRBD1 identical over 8 bases. Losses at the gene ends were 1 base for V and 7 bases for J; bases not matched to a gene: 3. This CDR3 has 14 amino acids. Germline-derived CDR1 and CDR2 are SGHRS and YFSETQ. The CDR3 reads CASSLWQGAEKLFF. The CDR3 nucleotides are TGCGCCAGCAGCTTGTGGCAGGGGGCTGAAAAACTGTTTTTT.

V and J are TRBV12-3 or TRBV12-4 and TRBJ1-2; 9 positions agree with TRBD1. The CDR3 length is 15 residues. With V trimmed by 1 base and J by 1 base, 1 base remained unmatched. This CDR3 is CASSLGDRVNYGYTF. CDR3 DNA sequence: TGTGCCAGCAGTTTAGGGGACAGGGTTAACTATGGCTACACCTTC.

V gene TRBV6-1 combines with J gene TRBJ2-3, with TRBD1 matching 9 bases. The junction had 2 bases not matched to a gene; V was cut back by 8 bases and J by 2 bases. The CDR3 is made up of 13 amino acids. Germline V lookup: CDR1 MNHNS, CDR2 SASEGT. The DNA for the CDR3 is TGTGCCAGCGGGGACAGGGACACAGATACGCAGTATTTT. Protein product: CASGDRDTDTQYF.

This clonotype was seen more than once but under ten times. This chain links TRBV20-1 with TRBJ1-6, with 7 nucleotides matching TRBD1. Germline V gene sequence: CDR1 DFQATT, CDR2 SNEGSKA (reference sequence). Trimming at V came to 1 base and at J to 9 bases, leaving 9 bases not matched to a gene. There are 15 residues in the CDR3. The CDR3 DNA follows: TGCAGTGCTAGAGCCATCGACAGGGAGAGTTCACCCCTCCACTTT. The encoded protein is CSARAIDRESSPLHF.

In its sample, this clonotype was seen a few times. One end of the junction does not line up with germline, which may come from a read error. The chain recombines TRBV7-7 with TRBJ2-3, with 9 nucleotides matching TRBD2. The CDR3 is made up of 15 amino acids. Germline CDR1 SSHAT, CDR2 FNYEAQ (reference sequence). DNA for the CDR3: TGTGCTAGCAGCCCCAGCGGGGGGCCAGGAGATACGCAGTATTTT. Translated, it gives CASSPSGGPGDTQYF. Together with reference TRBV7-7 and TRBJ2-3, the CDR3 gives the full variable domain: GAGVSQSPRYKVTKRGQDVTLRCDPISSHATLYWYQQALGQGPEFLTYFNYEAQPDKSGLPSDRFSAERPEGSISTLTIQRTEQRDSAMYRCASSPSGGPGDTQYFGPGTRLTVL.

In regard to this clonotype: A junction end diverges from the germline sequence, so it may reflect a read error. The genes are TRBV6-1 and TRBJ1-1, with 8 bases lining up with TRBD1. The CDR3 consists of 16 residues. CDR1 is MNHNS, CDR2 SASEGT, per germline. The DNA for the CDR3 is TGTGCCAGCTGTGACAGGGGCCTCGGGAGGATCGCTGAAGCTTTCTTT. The encoded protein is CASCDRGLGRIAEAFF.

This clonotype was seen at least ten times. The V and J genes are TRBV2 and TRBJ2-7, with a possible D match to TRBD1 (6 bases). Germline lookup yields CDR1 SNHLY and CDR2 FYNNEI. The CDR3 consists of 13 residues. Trimming left V 7 bases short and J 4 bases short, with 14 bases between. The CDR3 DNA follows: TGTGCCAGCACCCTCTCGGACAGATACGAGCAGTACTTC. Translation gives CASTLSDRYEQYF. Combining the CDR3 with reference TRBV2 and TRBJ2-7 gives the whole variable domain EPEVTQTPSHQVTQMGQEVILRCVPISNHLYFYWYRQILGQKVEFLVSFYNNEISEKSEIFDDQFSVERPDGSNFTLKIRSTKLEDSAMYFCASTLSDRYEQYFGPGTRLTVT.